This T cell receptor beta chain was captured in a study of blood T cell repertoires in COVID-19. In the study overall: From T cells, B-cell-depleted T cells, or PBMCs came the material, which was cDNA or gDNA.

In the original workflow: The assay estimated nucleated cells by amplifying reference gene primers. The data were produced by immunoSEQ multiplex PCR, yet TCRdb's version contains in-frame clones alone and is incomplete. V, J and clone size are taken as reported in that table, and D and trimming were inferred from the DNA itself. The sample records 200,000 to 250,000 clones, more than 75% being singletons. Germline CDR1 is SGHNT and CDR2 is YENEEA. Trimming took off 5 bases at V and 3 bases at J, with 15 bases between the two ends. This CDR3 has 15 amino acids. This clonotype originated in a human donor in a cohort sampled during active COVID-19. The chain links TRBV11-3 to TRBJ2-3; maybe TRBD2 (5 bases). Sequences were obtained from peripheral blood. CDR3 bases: TGTGCCAGCAGCCACCCTACCGAGGGAACAGATACGCAGTATTTT. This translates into CASSHPTEGTDTQYF.